This entry lists 30 T cell receptor beta chains sequenced from one sample in a study of T cell repertoires in cytomegalovirus infection. In TCRdb, the reads were re-called with MiXCR into one record per CDR3 protein. The table records around 190,000 distinct CDR3 sequences, approximately 15% of them present only once. The sequenced sample was PBMCs. These receptors were taken from a human donor in good health (CMV status not recorded). Some clones in this sample may be carry-over from other donors' samples.

This clonotype has only a few counts. V usage is TRBV2 and J usage is TRBJ1-5; perhaps TRBD1 as D (5 bases). V dropped 7 bases and J dropped 3 bases, with 10 bases sitting between them. CDR1 is SNHLY, CDR2 FYNNEI, per germline. This CDR3 comprises 13 residues. The CDR3 DNA reads TGTGCCAGCACCGGACACTTCAATCAGCCCCAGCATTTT. It specifies CASTGHFNQPQHF.

This clonotype was recorded many times. The V and J genes are TRBV12-3 or TRBV12-4 and TRBJ2-7; TRBD1 aligns across 9 bases. This CDR3 contains 11 residues. J lost 13 bases, V lost 6 bases, and 7 bases had no gene match. Written as DNA, the CDR3 is TGTGCCAGCAGGTCCGGGACAGGGTTCTACTTC. It is translated as CASRSGTGFYF.

There are many counts of this clonotype. The chain carries TRBV6-2 or TRBV6-3 and TRBJ2-7, with D perhaps TRBD2 (5 bases). Trimming left V 1 base short and J 4 bases short, with 11 bases between. CDR3 length: 14 residues. Germline V gene sequence: CDR1 MNHEY, CDR2 SVGEGT. Written as DNA, the CDR3 is TGTGCCAGCAGTTACTTGGGAGCGGCTTACGAGCAGTACTTC. It translates to CASSYLGAAYEQYF.

This clonotype was detected many times. This chain links TRBV23-1 with TRBJ1-5; D perhaps matches TRBD1 (5 bases). TRBV23-1 is an ORF for which the function is uncertain. This CDR3 has 14 residues. Trimming left V 8 bases short and J 12 bases short, with 23 bases between. CDR3 amino acids: CASLADKAYERQHF. The CDR3 DNA reads TGCGCCAGCCTTGCGGACAAGGCTTACGAGCGCCAGCATTTT.

In this sample, this clonotype turned up a few times. The CDR3 here is CASSPLQVKGDTEAFF. The CDR3 DNA sequence: TGTGCCAGCTCACCACTACAGGTCAAAGGGGACACTGAAGCTTTCTTT. The chain recombines TRBV18 with TRBJ1-1, with D tentatively TRBD1 (5 bases). V lost 1 base and J lost 3, with 15 bases in between. In germline, CDR1 is KGHSH, CDR2 LQKENI. This CDR3 region has 16 residues.

This clonotype was found many times. The CDR3 bases are TGTGCCAGCAGCGAACTGGGGAGCTCCTACAATGAGCAGTTCTTC. This gives the protein CASSELGSSYNEQFF. V usage is TRBV2 and J usage is TRBJ2-1, with D maybe TRBD2 (5 bases). Trimming took 6 bases from V and 0 from J, leaving 12 bases between them. CDR1 is SNHLY, CDR2 FYNNEI, per germline. The CDR3 loop spans 15 amino acids. Supplemented by reference TRBV2 and TRBJ2-1, the full variable domain reads EPEVTQTPSHQVTQMGQEVILRCVPISNHLYFYWYRQILGQKVEFLVSFYNNEISEKSEIFDDQFSVERPDGSNFTLKIRSTKLEDSAMYFCASSELGSSYNEQFFGPGTRLTVL.

Worth noting for this clonotype: The CDR3 does not close with the conserved phenylalanine or tryptophan, likely indicating a read error. The V and J genes are TRBV11-2 and TRBJ2-6; no clear D gene. CDR1 and CDR2 (germline): SGHAT, FQNNGV. V was cut by 6 bases and J by 5 bases, with 14 bases left in between. This CDR3 contains 15 residues. The CDR3 here is CASRNERGWANVLTC. CDR3 in DNA: TGTGCCAGCAGAAACGAAAGAGGTTGGGCCAACGTCCTGACTTGC.

This clonotype was seen only a few times. The chain is built from TRBV7-2 and TRBJ2-7; TRBD2 matches 11 bases. CDR1 is SGHTA and CDR2 is FQGNSA in the germline V gene. Unmatched junction bases numbered 3, after V lost 1 base and J lost 4 bases. CDR3 length equals 15 residues. CDR3 nucleotides: TGTGCCAGCAGCTTAGGACTAGCGGGAAATTACGAGCAGTACTTC. Its translation is CASSLGLAGNYEQYF.

The table lists this clonotype with many counts. The chain recombines TRBV7-8 with TRBJ2-3; D gene ambiguous. V was shortened by 1 base and J by 0 bases, with 8 bases between the two germline ends. The CDR3 totals 15 residues. CDR1 and CDR2 (germline): SGHVS, FQNEAQ. The CDR3 is CASSLGISSTDTQYF. DNA of the CDR3: TGTGCCAGCAGCTTAGGGATTTCTAGCACAGATACGCAGTATTTT. The whole variable domain, remainder taken from reference TRBV7-8 and TRBJ2-3, is GAGVSQSPRYKVAKRGQDVALRCDPISGHVSLFWYQQALGQGPEFLTYFQNEAQLDKSGLPSDRFFAERPEGSVSTLKIQRTQQEDSAVYLCASSLGISSTDTQYFGPGTRLTVL.

The CDR3 DNA reads as TGTGCCAGTAGTACGAGTGGGAGTGAGCAGTTCTTC. It encodes CASSTSGSEQFF. The genes are TRBV19 and TRBJ2-1, with TRBD2 as a possible D gene (5 bases). Per germline, CDR1 LNHDA and CDR2 SQIVND (reference sequence). Between the trimmed V and J ends, which lost 4 bases and 9 bases, there was a span of 10 bases. This CDR3 has 12 amino acids.

The table lists this clonotype with many counts. The chain links TRBV7-3 to TRBJ2-5, with 12 bases matching TRBD2. The trim removed 1 base at V and 4 bases at J, leaving 4 bases unmatched. This CDR3 has 16 amino acids. In germline, CDR1 is SGHTA, CDR2 FQGTGA. The CDR3 bases are TGTGCCAGCAGCTTAAGGCCTAGCGGGGGGGGAGAGACCCAGTACTTC. This sequence encodes CASSLRPSGGGETQYF.

This clonotype appeared a few times. The chain has TRBV12-3 or TRBV12-4 and TRBJ2-7; D unresolved. The CDR3 length is 15 residues. V lost 5 bases and J lost 3, with 17 bases in between. As DNA, the CDR3 is TGTGCCAGCAGTCCCTTTCCTCCCTCAGTCTACGAGCAGTACTTC. Protein product: CASSPFPPSVYEQYF.

This clonotype was counted many times. J is TRBJ1-5 and V is TRBV7-9; tentative D call: TRBD1 (5 bases). The CDR3 is 13 amino acids. The V gene lost 3 bases and the J gene lost 5 bases, with 8 bases spanning the gap. Germline V gene sequence: CDR1 SEHNR, CDR2 FQNEAQ (reference sequence). The DNA of the CDR3 is TGTGCCAGCAGCTTCACGGGGGATCAGCCCCAGCATTTT. Translation gives CASSFTGDQPQHF.

This clonotype occurred many times. The chain combines TRBV10-3 with TRBJ2-1; D is uncertain. The CDR3 loop spans 13 amino acids. The V and J ends lost 5 bases and 8 bases respectively, with 13 bases between them. Looked up from germline, CDR1 is ENHRY and CDR2 is SYGVKD. The CDR3 DNA is TGTGCCATCAGTCCCCAAAGAGGAGATGAGCAGTTCTTC. Protein sequence: CAISPQRGDEQFF.

This clonotype showed up just a few times. Given a much more abundant clone one base away, this may be a read error. The chain is built from TRBV7-2 and TRBJ1-6; perhaps TRBD1 as D (6 bases). Per the germline V gene, CDR1 is SGHTA and CDR2 is FQGNSA. Trimming took off 2 bases at V and 6 bases at J, with 14 bases between the two ends. This CDR3 region has 16 residues. CDR3 DNA sequence: TGTACCAGCAGCTTAAGGCAGGGGCCACCTAATTCACCCCTCCACTTT. Its translation: CTSSLRQGPPNSPLHF.

This clonotype was recorded at least ten times. V gene TRBV7-2 combines with J gene TRBJ2-3; the match to TRBD1 covers 7 bases. Germline V gene sequence: CDR1 SGHTA, CDR2 FQGNSA. There are 15 residues in the CDR3. After removal of 5 bases from V and 0 bases from J, the junction contained 5 bases not matched to a gene. CDR3 residues: CASSRDRVSTDTQYF. The CDR3 DNA sequence: TGTGCCAGCAGCCGTGACAGGGTTAGCACAGATACGCAGTATTTT. Full variable domain (outside the CDR3, taken from reference TRBV7-2 and TRBJ2-3): GAGVSQSPSNKVTEKGKDVELRCDPISGHTALYWYRQSLGQGLEFLIYFQGNSAPDKSGLPSDRFSAERTGGSVSTLTIQRTQQEDSAVYLCASSRDRVSTDTQYFGPGTRLTVL.

Many counts were recorded for this clonotype. J is TRBJ2-1 and V is TRBV14, with 12 bases lining up with TRBD1. J lost 8 bases, V lost 6 bases, and 8 bases had no gene match. The CDR3 spans 15 residues. Looked up from germline, CDR1 is SGHDN and CDR2 is FVKESK. CDR3 nucleotides: TGTGCCAGCAGTCGCACCGGGACAGGGGGCTATGAGCAGTTCTTC. Translation: CASSRTGTGGYEQFF.

CDR3 amino acids: CASSDQGLYNSPLHF. The CDR3 region has the DNA TGTGCCAGCAGTGACCAGGGGCTGTATAATTCACCCCTCCACTTT. The J gene is TRBJ1-6, the V gene TRBV12-3 or TRBV12-4, with a possible D match to TRBD1 (6 bases). The V gene lost 5 bases and the J gene lost 4 bases, with 12 bases spanning the gap. The CDR3 loop spans 15 amino acids.

Turning to this clonotype: Given the absence of the conserved phenylalanine or tryptophan at the CDR3 end, a read error is likely. The chain uses TRBV27 and TRBJ2-5; D uncertain. V was trimmed by 5 bases and J by 5 bases, leaving 12 bases between them. The CDR3 spans 13 residues. The germline CDR1 and CDR2 sequences are MNHEY and SMNVEV (reference sequence). In nucleotides, the CDR3 is TGTGCCAGCAGTCCGCCCCAGGTTGAGACCCAGTACTCC. Residues: CASSPPQVETQYS.

The sample holds a few counts of this clonotype. The V gene is TRBV11-2, the J gene TRBJ2-1, with 11 nucleotides matching TRBD1. The V gene's germline CDR1 is SGHAT and CDR2 FQNNGV. J lost 7 bases, V lost 4 bases, and 6 bases had no gene match. The CDR3 contains 15 residues. CDR3 sequence: CASSWAGQGANEQFF. DNA of the CDR3: TGTGCCAGCAGCTGGGCCGGACAGGGGGCTAATGAGCAGTTCTTC.

This chain joins TRBV18 and TRBJ1-6, with a weak D call TRBD1 (6 bases). V was clipped by 2 bases and J by 8 bases, with 7 bases between them. The length of the CDR3 is 13 residues. CDR1 and CDR2 from the germline V gene are KGHSH and LQKENI. As DNA, the CDR3 is TGTGCCAGCTCACCAGAGGGGGATTCACCCCTCCACTTT. Its translation: CASSPEGDSPLHF.

This clonotype was recorded a few times. The rearrangement links TRBV12-3 or TRBV12-4 to TRBJ1-6, with D hard to call. The V end was cut by 3 bases, the J end by 7 bases, with 4 bases between. The CDR3 is made up of 12 amino acids. The CDR3 bases are TGTGCCAGCAGTTTGTTAAATTCACCCCTCCACTTT. This gives the protein CASSLLNSPLHF.

This clonotype has more than one count but fewer than ten. The rearrangement uses TRBV20-1 and TRBJ2-6, with D unresolved. V lost 6 bases to trimming and J lost 4 bases, with 7 bases between them. The CDR3 consists of 12 residues. Per germline, CDR1 DFQATT and CDR2 SNEGSKA (reference sequence). CDR3 DNA: TGCAGTGCCCCTTCAGGGGCCAACGTCCTGACTTTC. Translated, it gives CSAPSGANVLTF.

At least ten counts were recorded for this clonotype. This rearrangement joins TRBV12-3 or TRBV12-4 to TRBJ1-6; tentative D call: TRBD1 (6 bases). Between the trimmed V and J ends, which lost 4 bases and 8 bases, there was a span of 12 bases. The CDR3 runs 14 residues. CDR3 in DNA: TGTGCCAGCAGTTACATAGGGACACATTCACCCCTCCACTTT. This sequence encodes CASSYIGTHSPLHF.

This clonotype occurred many times. This chain joins TRBV5-1 and TRBJ1-5; a weak D match, TRBD1 (5 bases). Looked up from germline, CDR1 is SGHRS and CDR2 is YFSETQ. The CDR3 has 16 amino acids. Trimming took 2 bases from V and 7 from J, leaving 19 bases between them. CDR3 region: CASSLSGSGAGQPQHF. CDR3 in DNA: TGCGCCAGCAGCTTATCGGGGTCCGGGGCAGGACAGCCCCAGCATTTT.

In regard to this clonotype: This may be a read error: a much more frequent sequence differs by one nucleotide. V usage is TRBV7-9 and J usage is TRBJ1-1; 10 nucleotides match TRBD1. Germline CDR1 and CDR2: SEHNR and FQNEAQ (reference sequence). CDR3 length equals 14 residues. DNA of the CDR3: TGTGCCAGCAGCTTGGACAGGGGGGACACTGATGCTTTCTTT. Translation gives CASSLDRGDTDAFF.

This clonotype was counted many times. This rearrangement joins TRBV7-9 to TRBJ1-3, with TRBD1 as a possible D gene (5 bases). This CDR3 is built from 17 residues. CDR1 is SEHNR and CDR2 is FQNEAQ in the germline V gene (reference sequence). Trimming took off 2 bases at V and 6 bases at J, with 20 bases between the two ends. This chain's CDR3 is CASSLWGGFGFSNTIYF. CDR3 nucleotide sequence: TGTGCCAGCAGCTTATGGGGGGGTTTCGGTTTCTCAAACACCATATATTTT.

The V and J genes are TRBV20-1 and TRBJ2-3, with TRBD2 identical over 7 bases. Per the germline V gene, CDR1 is DFQATT and CDR2 is SNEGSKA (reference sequence). CDR3 length equals 14 residues. V shed 0 bases and J 0 bases; nucleotides not matched to a gene: 0. The CDR3 nucleotides are TGCAGTGCTAGAGATAGCGGGAGCACAGATACGCAGTATTTT. It translates to CSARDSGSTDTQYF.

The chain carries TRBV20-1 and TRBJ2-5; 11 positions agree with TRBD2. Per germline, CDR1 DFQATT and CDR2 SNEGSKA (reference sequence). V lost 0 bases and J lost 5; bases outside the gene matches: 11. The CDR3 is 17 residues long. The DNA for the CDR3 is TGCAGTGCTAGAGATATCACCGGGACTAGCGGCTCGGAGACCCAGTACTTC. Translated, it gives CSARDITGTSGSETQYF.

This clonotype was detected many times. The V call is TRBV7-2, the J call TRBJ1-3; no definite D call. Between the trimmed V and J ends, which lost 5 bases and 0 bases, there was a span of 14 bases. Germline V gene sequence: CDR1 SGHTA, CDR2 FQGNSA. CDR3 size: 16 residues. DNA for the CDR3: TGTGCCAGCAGCGAGCGAATAGCTTCCTCTGGAAACACCATATATTTT. It encodes CASSERIASSGNTIYF.